Below, 9 T cell receptor beta chains from the same sample are listed, as sequenced in a study of blood T cell repertoires in COVID-19. The repertoire was sequenced with immunoSEQ multiplex PCR; TCRdb's copy has only in-frame clones and lacks some. The sample holds under 300,000 clones, around nine tenths seen once. The sequenced sample consisted of peripheral blood. These receptors were obtained from a woman between 40 and 50 years old who had recovered from COVID-19.

This chain links TRBV21-1 with TRBJ1-1; whether TRBD1, the table's D call, matches the DNA was not checked. TRBV21-1 is designated a pseudogene. The CDR3 extends over 21 amino acids. This CDR3 is CASSKGAGGRSGKVMNTEAFF. Written as DNA, the CDR3 is TGTGCCAGCAGCAAAGGTGCAGGGGGCCGGAGTGGGAAGGTGATGAACACTGAAGCTTTCTTT.

The chain has TRBV29-1 and TRBJ1-5; no definite D call. This CDR3 has 14 amino acids. Germline CDR1 SQVTM, CDR2 ANQGSEA. Between the trimmed V and J ends, which lost 4 bases and 6 bases, there was a span of 16 bases. As DNA, the CDR3 is TGCAGCGTTGTTGGCTCCGAAAACCCTCAGCCCCAGCATTTT. Protein: CSVVGSENPQPQHF.

The chain carries TRBV19 and TRBJ1-1, with no clear D. CDR3 length equals 13 residues. Trimming shortened V by 7 bases and J by 1 base, and 10 bases separated the two germline ends. Germline V gene sequence: CDR1 LNHDA, CDR2 SQIVND (reference sequence). CDR3 nucleotides: TGTGCCAGTAATGAGCAAACGAACACTGAAGCTTTCTTT. This encodes CASNEQTNTEAFF. Supplemented by reference TRBV19 and TRBJ1-1, the full variable domain reads DGGITQSPKYLFRKEGQNVTLSCEQNLNHDAMYWYRQDPGQGLRLIYYSQIVNDFQKGDIAEGYSVSREKKESFPLTVTSAQKNPTAFYLCASNEQTNTEAFFGQGTRLTVV.

This clone was counted at least ten times. The chain has TRBV6-2 or TRBV6-3 and TRBJ2-5, with TRBD2 matching over 10 bases. V lost 4 bases to trimming and J lost 4 bases; unmatched junction nucleotides: 12. CDR1 is MNHEY, CDR2 SVGEGT, per germline. The CDR3 runs 17 residues. The DNA for the CDR3 is TGTGCCAGCAGTTGGACTCCTAGCGGGAGAGTCTTAGAGACCCAGTACTTC. This codes for CASSWTPSGRVLETQYF.

The rearrangement joins TRBV30 to TRBJ1-2; D remains ambiguous. Trimming took 8 bases from V and 9 from J, leaving 31 bases between them. The CDR3 loop spans 16 amino acids. The germline gives CDR1 GTSNPN, CDR2 SVGIG (reference sequence). The CDR3 loop reads CAQSPIRTAIPGRYTF. The CDR3 DNA reads as TGTGCCCAGTCCCCAATTCGGACTGCCATACCCGGGCGCTACACCTTC.

This sequence joins TRBV12-3 or TRBV12-4 and TRBJ1-2, with D tentatively TRBD1 (6 bases). The CDR3 runs 13 residues. V dropped 5 bases and J dropped 7 bases, with 14 bases sitting between them. The DNA for the CDR3 is TGTGCCAGCAGTAACCGGGACACTAGTGGCTACACCTTC. This encodes CASSNRDTSGYTF.

The genes are TRBV7-6 and TRBJ2-1, with 12 bases matching TRBD2. The CDR3 is made up of 15 amino acids. Trimming took 0 bases from V and 7 from J; bases not matched to a gene: 1. Germline assignment: CDR1 SGHVS and CDR2 FNYEAQ. This CDR3 is CASSLAGTSGNEQFF. In nucleotides, the CDR3 is TGTGCCAGCAGCTTAGCAGGGACTAGCGGGAATGAGCAGTTCTTC.

This chain joins TRBV4-1 and TRBJ2-2; 7 bases are shared with TRBD1. After removal of 9 bases from V and 6 bases from J, the junction contained 4 bases not matched to a gene. The CDR3 has 12 amino acids. Germline CDR1 and CDR2: MGHRA and YSYEKL. The CDR3 is CASKGAAGELFF. CDR3 DNA: TGCGCCAGTAAGGGGGCGGCCGGGGAGCTGTTTTTT.

This sequence joins TRBV7-9 and TRBJ1-2; tentative D call: TRBD1 (5 bases). The CDR3 totals 13 residues. Deletions cut 5 bases from V and 4 bases from J, with 11 bases between. CDR1 is SEHNR and CDR2 is FQNEAQ in the germline V gene (reference sequence). The chain's CDR3 is CASSLRDFYGYTF. The CDR3 DNA sequence: TGTGCCAGCAGCCTTAGGGACTTCTATGGCTACACCTTC. Drawing the rest from reference TRBV7-9 and TRBJ1-2, the complete variable domain is DTGVSQNPRHKITKRGQNVTFRCDPISEHNRLYWYRQTLGQGPEFLTYFQNEAQLEKSRLLSDRFSAERPKGSFSTLEIQRTEQGDSAMYLCASSLRDFYGYTFGSGTRLTVV.